This T cell receptor (beta chain) came from a study of cytotoxic CD8 clonotypes in ibrutinib-treated CLL. Targeted sequencing depth ranged from 1 in 200,000 to 1 in 1 million T cells. This table comes from immunoSEQ multiplex PCR, and its TCRdb copy is limited to in-frame clones, with some not included. The data hold about 120,000 clones, with roughly 60% observed a single time. On this clone itself: Its antigen is not known.

Germline CDR1 and CDR2: KGHSH and LQKENI. This CDR3 comprises 13 residues. Trimming took off 5 bases at V and 2 bases at J, with 9 bases between the two ends. Study outcomes and limitations: Under therapy, public clonotypes either contracted or stayed stable, and they were uncommon. Clonality increased at ibrutinib response, then returned toward baseline at progression.

The chain links TRBV18 to TRBJ2-5; D might be TRBD1 (5 bases). The sequence was collected from a human donor with chronic lymphocytic leukemia. This specimen was PBMCs, taken after 24 months of ibrutinib treatment. The CDR3 loop is CASSVDSQETQYF. The CDR3 DNA reads as TGTGCCAGCTCAGTAGACAGTCAAGAGACCCAGTACTTC.